This T cell receptor beta chain originates from a study of post-analysis software for immune sequencing data. Study-level information: Progressive-relapsing, secondary progressive and relapsing-remitting multiple sclerosis were among the disease courses included. Broader study findings: Significantly lower normalized Chao1 diversity was seen in multiple sclerosis patients than in controls.

TCR beta cDNA libraries had unique molecular identifiers. TCRdb reanalysed the PCR reads using MiXCR and keeps one entry per CDR3 protein. The table has 650,000 to 850,000 distinct CDR3 sequences, approximately 53% seen once; the top ten hold approximately 4.5%. This clonotype was counted only a few times. Its antigen is as yet unknown. The source of this sequence is a girl aged 5 to 17 with multiple sclerosis. The sample taken for sequencing was blood.

DNA of the CDR3: TGCAGCGTTGCAGCGGGAGGGCAAGAGACCCAGTACTTC. It yields the protein CSVAAGGQETQYF. The chain recombines TRBV29-1 with TRBJ2-5, with TRBD2 matching 10 bases. This CDR3 is built from 13 residues. Trimming at V came to 4 bases and at J to 2 bases, leaving 1 base not matched to a gene. Looked up from germline, CDR1 is SQVTM and CDR2 is ANQGSEA.